This T cell receptor beta chain was found in a study of shared T cell receptors in the human thymus (dated by TCRdb to the early 2020s). Study-wide context: The study examined how self-reactive, shared T-cell receptor alpha chains are generated in the human thymus.

Libraries were prepared through the immunoSEQ multiplex PCR assay. The table comes from immuneACCESS by way of TCRdb, which keeps in-frame sequences with V and J called. Part of the clones is missing from these tables; in studies checked, under half for an unresolved V gene and the rest for unknown reasons. The sample has approximately 730,000 clones on record, 70% to 90% of them singletons. The ten largest clones represent roughly 0.01% of the sample. Worth noting for this clone: Its antigen specificity is not known. Base quality data are lacking; no much larger clone is found one base away.

Reading from cysteine to phenylalanine, the CDR3 counts 17 amino acids. Only the CDR3 part of the read is kept: 51 bases, read in frame from the first base. V was cut back by 2 bases and J by 2 bases, leaving a gap of 20 bases between them. CDR1 and CDR2 (SGHNT, YYREEE) derive from the germline V gene (reference sequence). Separately, the same data were catalogued under a study of human thymus T cells. The second investigation adds: Immunologically healthy infants undergoing open corrective cardiac surgery for congenital heart defects in Finland were used as donors. Thymus tissue was obtained as surgical resects removed during corrective cardiac surgery. Both the thymic and the peripheral blood repertoires appeared to show biased V and J gene segment usage. According to the related research, thymic TCR repertoires were highly overlapping among unrelated individuals. The study described the TCR alpha and beta repertoires in roughly 8 infant thymus samples and a few matching peripheral blood samples. The infant donors were about 7 to 244 days old, and the cohort included six or seven males and two females. Thymocytes were mechanically released from the tissue and were stored as pellets of 10-30 million cells at -70 degrees C. A QIAsymphony instrument was used to extract genomic DNA from the frozen cell pellets. TCRB and TCRAD loci were amplified from a standardized quantity of quality-controlled genomic DNA using the immunoSEQ multiplex PCR assay. The V(D)J region was spanned by amplicons of a length sufficient to cover the CDR3 and to identify V and J genes. The amplicons were sequenced on an Illumina platform via the commercial immunoSEQ service. Corrections for primer bias and sequencing errors followed previously described methods, while TCRAD and TCRB definitions were based on the IMGT database. The repertoires were analysed using immunoSEQ Analyzer 3.0 and VDJTools for basic statistics, V/J segment usage, diversity estimates, rarefaction and pairwise overlap. Diversity was estimated with Chao1, ChaoE, Efron-Thisted, Shannon and inverse Simpson indices, and also on datasets down-sampled to the smallest sample. Repertoire overlap was assessed by strict matching of CDR3 nucleotide sequence, V gene and J gene, and clustering was done by Jaccard-based multidimensional scaling. On average, thymus samples yielded about 810,000 unique TCRB clonotypes, whereas blood samples yielded 70,000 to 100,000.

The material sequenced was thymocytes. The sequence came from a girl less than two years old with a congenital heart defect. Donor details come from another sample of the same person, matched by shared clones. The chain couples TRBV5-4 to TRBJ2-7; tentative D gene TRBD1, with 6 bases matching. The nucleotides are TGTGCCAGCAGCTTTGAGAGGATGGGGGACACTACCTACGAGCAGTACTTC. It specifies CASSFERMGDTTYEQYF.